The rows below give T cell receptor beta chains drawn from one sample of a study of human T cells and chemical hapten exposure. TCRdb reprocessed the RACE reads via MiXCR and lists one record per CDR3 protein. The profile covers fewer than 80,000 distinct CDR3 sequences, with 10% appearing a single time and around 7% taken by the ten largest. Here the sequenced sample was whole blood, taken in connection with sensitization to the hapten diphenylcyclopropenone (DPC). These receptors were taken from a woman in her forties or fifties with alopecia areata. Some clones in this sample may be carry-over from other donors' samples. Both conserved end residues are part of each CDR3.

j_call | v_call | cdr3_aa
TRBJ2-7 | TRBV5-6 | CVSSLVASGSYEQYF
TRBJ2-1 | TRBV3-1 | CASSQGDNRDEQFF
TRBJ2-7 | TRBV19 | CASSSPGQVPTYEQYF
TRBJ2-2 | TRBV12-3/TRBV12-4 | CASRDNIGGTGELFF
TRBJ2-2 | TRBV7-3 | CASSLGTGDVGELFF
TRBJ1-1 | TRBV5-5 | CASSLGPTQLNTEAFF
TRBJ1-1 | TRBV20-1 | CSANPIRAGTEAFF
TRBJ1-1 | TRBV12-3/TRBV12-4 | CASSLMGQAEAFF
TRBJ2-1 | TRBV6-6 | CASSYFTGSVQFF
TRBJ1-4 | TRBV5-1 | CASSLEPGREKLFF
TRBJ2-2 | TRBV10-3 | CAILSFNTGELFF
TRBJ2-3 | TRBV28 | CASSLSQGTDTQYF
TRBJ2-2 | TRBV3-1 | CASSQAANTGELFF
TRBJ2-3 | TRBV12-3/TRBV12-4 | CASSPGLAGSDTQYF
TRBJ2-5 | TRBV6-5 | CASSYSNTRPQYF
TRBJ2-3 | TRBV9 | CASSVITDTQYF
TRBJ1-1 | TRBV7-2 | CASSFGPMNTEAFF